This T cell receptor (beta chain) derives from a study of T cell repertoires in cytomegalovirus infection. About the research overall: A matching HLA type, together with CMV infection, was signaled by public TCR beta signatures.

The CDR3 totals 14 residues. V lost 5 bases, J lost 5 bases, and 15 bases lay in between. Per germline, CDR1 SGHTA and CDR2 FQGNSA. General study findings and limits: Based on cumulative public TCR beta family frequency, carriers of CMV plus the relevant HLA were identified. HLA-C-restricted CMV clonotypes gave the most frequent clonotype in two of eight donors.

The table lists this clonotype with many counts. The target antigen is unknown. TCRdb redid the calling of the reads with MiXCR, one entry per CDR3 protein. The top ten hold approximately 30% of the sample, which has about 120,000 distinct CDR3 sequences, around 10% seen once. Sequencing was performed on PBMCs, sequenced either directly or after in vitro stimulation (not recorded which). This chain uses TRBV7-2 with TRBJ1-2, with D tentatively TRBD1 (5 bases). This clonotype was sampled from a human donor in good health (CMV status not recorded). Some clones in this sample may be carry-over from other donors' samples. CDR3 DNA: TGTGCCAGCAGCCGTACGGGGGGAGGGTATGGCTACACCTTC. Protein sequence: CASSRTGGGYGYTF.